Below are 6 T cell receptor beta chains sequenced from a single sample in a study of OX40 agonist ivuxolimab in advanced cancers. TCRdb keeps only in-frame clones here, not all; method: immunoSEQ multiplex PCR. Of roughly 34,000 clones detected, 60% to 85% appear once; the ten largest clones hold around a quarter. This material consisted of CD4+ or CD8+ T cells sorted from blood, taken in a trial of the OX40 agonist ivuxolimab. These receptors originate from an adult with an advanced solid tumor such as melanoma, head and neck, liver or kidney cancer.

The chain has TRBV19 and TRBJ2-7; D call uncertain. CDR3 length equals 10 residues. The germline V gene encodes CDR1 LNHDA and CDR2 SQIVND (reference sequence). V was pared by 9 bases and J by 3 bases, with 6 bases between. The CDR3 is CARDYYEQYF. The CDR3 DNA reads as TGTGCCAGGGATTACTACGAGCAGTACTTC.

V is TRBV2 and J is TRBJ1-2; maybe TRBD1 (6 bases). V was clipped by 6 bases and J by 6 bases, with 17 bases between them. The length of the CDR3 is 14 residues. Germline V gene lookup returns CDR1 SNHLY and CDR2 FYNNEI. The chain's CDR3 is CASRGTFGEHGYTF. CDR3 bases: TGTGCCAGCAGAGGGACATTCGGGGAGCATGGCTACACCTTC.

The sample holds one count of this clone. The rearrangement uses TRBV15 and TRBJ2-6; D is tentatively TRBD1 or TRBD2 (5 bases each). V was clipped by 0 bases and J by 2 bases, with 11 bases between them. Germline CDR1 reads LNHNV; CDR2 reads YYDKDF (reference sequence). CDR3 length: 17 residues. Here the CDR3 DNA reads TGTGCCACCAGCAGAGATTGGGGGTCCCCTGGGGCCAACGTCCTGACTTTC. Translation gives CATSRDWGSPGANVLTF. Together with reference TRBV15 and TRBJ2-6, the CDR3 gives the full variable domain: DAMVIQNPRYQVTQFGKPVTLSCSQTLNHNVMYWYQQKSSQAPKLLFHYYDKDFNNEADTPDNFQSRRPNTSFCFLDIRSPGLGDTAMYLCATSRDWGSPGANVLTFGAGSRLTVL.

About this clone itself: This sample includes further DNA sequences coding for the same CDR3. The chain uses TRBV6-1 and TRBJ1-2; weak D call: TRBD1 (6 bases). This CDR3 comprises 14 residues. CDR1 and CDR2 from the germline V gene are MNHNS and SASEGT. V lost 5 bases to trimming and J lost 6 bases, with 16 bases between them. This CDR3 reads CASSRGGLRDGYTF. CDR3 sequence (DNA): TGTGCCAGCAGTCGCGGGGGGCTGAGGGATGGCTACACCTTC.

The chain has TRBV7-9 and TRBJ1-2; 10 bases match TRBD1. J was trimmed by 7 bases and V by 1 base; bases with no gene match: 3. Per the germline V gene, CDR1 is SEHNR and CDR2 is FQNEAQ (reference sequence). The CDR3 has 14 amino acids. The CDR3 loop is CASSLGDRGGGYTF. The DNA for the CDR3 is TGTGCCAGCAGCTTAGGGGACAGGGGAGGTGGCTACACCTTC.

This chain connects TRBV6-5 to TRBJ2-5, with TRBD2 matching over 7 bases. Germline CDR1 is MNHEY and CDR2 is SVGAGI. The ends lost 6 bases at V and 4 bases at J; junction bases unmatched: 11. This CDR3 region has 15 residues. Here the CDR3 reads CASRRNRLAVETQYF. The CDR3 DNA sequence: TGTGCCAGCAGGCGAAACCGACTAGCAGTAGAGACCCAGTACTTC.